This T cell receptor beta chain is from a study of CD8 T cells in ankylosing spondylitis (dated by TCRdb to about 2017). Some background on the complete study: The study profiled T cell receptor beta repertoires in healthy donors and ankylosing spondylitis patients to find disease-linked TCR variants. Peripheral blood was sampled, and synovial fluid was also collected from ankylosing spondylitis patients. The full study cohort was made up of about 25 ankylosing spondylitis patients and fewer than 120 healthy donors. Study-wide findings and limitations: The disease-linked clones showed a CD8+ phenotype and occurred at relatively low frequencies in peripheral blood. Some of the motif variants had been reported before in the synovial fluid and blood of reactive arthritis patients, a finding that suggests common disease-initiation mechanisms. The disease-linked clones were reported as significantly enriched in matched synovial fluid samples from ankylosing spondylitis patients. Blood from ankylosing spondylitis patients appeared to be characterized by a TCR beta motif made up of several highly homologous amino acid variants.

In the germline V gene (reference sequence), CDR1 corresponds to SEHNR and CDR2 to FQNEAQ. From cysteine to phenylalanine, the CDR3 is 12 amino acids long. Only the CDR3 part of the read is kept: 36 bases, read in frame from the first base. V loses 0 bases, J loses 7 bases, and the germline ends lie 7 bases apart. This clonotype came up a few times. Its antigen specificity is not known. It has no much larger one-base neighbor in the sample; base qualities were not kept. These reads were obtained on an Illumina HiSeq 2500. TCR beta libraries were prepared by quantitative 5'-RACE with molecular barcodes. The authors processed their data as follows. A new computational method, built on a probabilistic model of VDJ rearrangement, was used to identify disease-linked TCR variants. The public reads were run again by TCRdb, first through fastp at Q25 and then through MiXCR, and only productive beta chains were kept. CDR3 protein sequences are deduplicated, and each keeps its most common genes and DNA. The V and J calls come from TCRdb's annotation, not from the publication. The sample table contains about 840,000 distinct CDR3 sequences; only one count was recorded for 12% of them. The ten most abundant clones make up roughly 0.51% of the sample.

This receptor was obtained from a male donor with ankylosing spondylitis. Recombination joined TRBV7-9 with TRBJ2-7; no D gene call is confident. The sequencing input was blood, either unsorted or a sorted T cell fraction (not recorded which). The CDR3 is CASSLAGKEQYF. The sequence in DNA is TGTGCCAGCAGCTTAGCGGGTAAAGAGCAGTACTTC.